These 9 T cell receptor beta chains were sequenced from one sample in a study of blood T cell repertoires in COVID-19. Sequencing was performed with immunoSEQ multiplex PCR; in TCRdb, only in-frame clones are kept and a portion is missing. The table lists under 300,000 clones, about 80% of them singletons. The sample was peripheral blood. Every receptor here comes from a woman older than 75 with acute or convalescent COVID-19.

The chain joins TRBV6-2 or TRBV6-3 to TRBJ1-1; D not certain. Germline lookup yields CDR1 MNHEY and CDR2 SVGEGT. The CDR3 has 14 amino acids. V lost 0 bases, J lost 3 bases, and 8 bases lay in between. CDR3 sequence reads: CASSYSWQDTEAFF. The CDR3 nucleotides are TGTGCCAGCAGTTACTCGTGGCAGGACACTGAAGCTTTCTTT.

V usage is TRBV3-1 (or the pseudogene TRBV3-2) and J usage is TRBJ1-3; D ambiguous. V lost 0 bases and J lost 0, with 12 bases in between. In germline, CDR1 is LGHDT, CDR2 YNNKEL (reference sequence). The CDR3 is made up of 17 amino acids. This CDR3 reads CASSQDGGSVSGNTIYF. In DNA form, the CDR3 reads TGTGCCAGCAGCCAAGATGGTGGGAGCGTCTCTGGAAACACCATATATTTT.

The rearrangement uses TRBV27 and TRBJ1-4, with 7 bases matching TRBD1. V lost 5 bases and J lost 2; bases outside the gene matches: 2. The CDR3 covers 14 residues. Germline values: CDR1 MNHEY, CDR2 SMNVEV (reference sequence). The CDR3 reads CASSPQGTNEKLFF. As DNA, the CDR3 is TGTGCCAGCAGTCCACAGGGGACTAATGAAAAACTGTTTTTT.

This rearrangement joins TRBV6-4 to TRBJ2-3; 9 bases line up with TRBD2. Germline lookup yields CDR1 MRHNA and CDR2 SNTAGT. The CDR3 contains 12 residues. Trimming at V came to 5 bases and at J to 10 bases, leaving 4 bases not matched to a gene. The CDR3 nucleotides read TGTGCCAGCAGTAGTAGCGGGGGAGCGCAGTATTTT. As protein: CASSSSGGAQYF.

The V call is TRBV4-1, the J call TRBJ2-7, with D possibly TRBD2 on 6 matching bases. Between the trimmed V and J ends, which lost 3 bases and 3 bases, there was a span of 15 bases. Germline CDR1 is MGHRA and CDR2 is YSYEKL. This CDR3 has 15 amino acids. DNA of the CDR3: TGCGCCAGCAGCCAGGCATGGGGGGTCGGCTACGAGCAGTACTTC. Protein: CASSQAWGVGYEQYF.

This clone was detected a few times. J is TRBJ2-3 and V is TRBV5-4, with D uncertain. Germline CDR1 SGHNT, CDR2 YYREEE (reference sequence). V was pared by 4 bases and J by 0 bases, with 3 bases between. The length of the CDR3 is 12 residues. CDR3 loop: CASSPSTDTQYF. The CDR3 nucleotides are TGTGCCAGCAGCCCTAGCACAGATACGCAGTATTTT.

The chain is built from TRBV18 and TRBJ2-1; possible D gene TRBD2, 7 bases. Germline CDR1 reads KGHSH; CDR2 reads LQKENI. This CDR3 region has 16 residues. The V gene lost 3 bases and the J gene lost 5 bases, with 17 bases spanning the gap. CDR3 residues: CASSPWRGGQDNEQFF. CDR3 DNA sequence: TGTGCCAGCTCACCGTGGAGGGGGGGCCAAGACAATGAGCAGTTCTTC.

The chain carries TRBV2 and TRBJ1-5, with TRBD1 identical over 9 bases. Per germline, CDR1 SNHLY and CDR2 FYNNEI. Losses at the gene ends were 6 bases for V and 5 bases for J; bases not matched to a gene: 5. The CDR3 is 14 residues long. The CDR3 bases are TGTGCCAGCAGGGCTAACAGGGGGCATCAGCCCCAGCATTTT. It codes for CASRANRGHQPQHF.

This clone was seen only a few times. The chain links TRBV7-2 to TRBJ1-2; 8 nucleotides match TRBD1. The CDR3 has 17 amino acids. Germline V CDR1 and CDR2: SGHTA, FQGNSA. V dropped 1 base and J dropped 4; count of bases not matched to a gene: 11. CDR3 in DNA: TGTGCCAGCAGCTTAGGGACCGCAGGGGGCGTTGGCTATGGCTACACCTTC. It specifies CASSLGTAGGVGYGYTF.